This TCR beta chain was documented in a study of T cell repertoires in cytomegalovirus infection. Study in general: From public TCR beta signatures came an indication of both CMV infection and matching HLA type. Study results and limitations: The study found HLA-C-restricted CMV-specific TCR beta clonotypes dominating the ex vivo response.

The CDR3 has 13 amino acids. V dropped 4 bases and J dropped 9 bases, with 10 bases sitting between them. The V gene's germline CDR1 is LNHDA and CDR2 SQIVND (reference sequence). MiXCR, applied by TCRdb to the reads, yields one record per CDR3 protein. Among approximately 120,000 distinct CDR3 sequences listed, around 29% were seen once. Comment on this clonotype: Its antigen is not known.

V gene TRBV19 combines with J gene TRBJ1-6; D uncertain. The clonotype comes from a human donor in good health (CMV status not recorded). Some clones in this sample may be carry-over from other donors' samples. The material was CD8+ T cells from cultured PBMCs, obtained from culture after CMV antigen stimulation. The CDR3 DNA sequence: TGTGCCAGTAGTAGAGATTGGGGTTCACCCCTCCACTTT. As protein: CASSRDWGSPLHF.